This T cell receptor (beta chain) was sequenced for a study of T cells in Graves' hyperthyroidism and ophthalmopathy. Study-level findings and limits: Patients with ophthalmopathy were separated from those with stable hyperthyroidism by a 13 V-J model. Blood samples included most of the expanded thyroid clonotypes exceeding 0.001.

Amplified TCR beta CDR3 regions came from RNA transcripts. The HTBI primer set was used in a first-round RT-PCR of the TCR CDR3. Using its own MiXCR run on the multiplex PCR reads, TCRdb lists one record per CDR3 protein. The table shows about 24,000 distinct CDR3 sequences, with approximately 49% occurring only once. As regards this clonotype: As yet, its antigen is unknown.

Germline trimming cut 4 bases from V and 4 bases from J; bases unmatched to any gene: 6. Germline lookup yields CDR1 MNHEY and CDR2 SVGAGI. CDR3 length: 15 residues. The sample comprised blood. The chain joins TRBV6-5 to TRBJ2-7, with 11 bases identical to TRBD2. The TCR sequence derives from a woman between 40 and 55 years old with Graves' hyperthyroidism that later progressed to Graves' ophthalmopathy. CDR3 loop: CASSLIAGGPYEQYF. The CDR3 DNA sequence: TGTGCCAGCAGTTTAATAGCGGGAGGGCCATACGAGCAGTACTTC.